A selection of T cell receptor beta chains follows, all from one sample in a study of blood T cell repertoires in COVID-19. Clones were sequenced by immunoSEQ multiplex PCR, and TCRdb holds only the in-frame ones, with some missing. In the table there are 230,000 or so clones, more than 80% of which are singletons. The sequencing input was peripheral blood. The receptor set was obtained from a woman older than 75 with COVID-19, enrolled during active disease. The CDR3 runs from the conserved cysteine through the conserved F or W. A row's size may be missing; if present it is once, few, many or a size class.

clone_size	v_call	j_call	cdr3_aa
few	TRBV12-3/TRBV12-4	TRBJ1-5	CASSLLSYQPQHF
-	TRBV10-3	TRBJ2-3	CAISESADTQYF
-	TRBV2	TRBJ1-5	CASSTNRDRVGQPQHF
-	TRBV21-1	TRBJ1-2	CASRTCSGTGSYGYTF
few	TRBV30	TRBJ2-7	CAWSVKGNEQYF
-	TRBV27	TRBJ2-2	CATSPGRGNTGELFF
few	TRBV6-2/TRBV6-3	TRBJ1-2	CASSLSVRGSVYGYTF
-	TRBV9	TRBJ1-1	CASSVDGREAFF
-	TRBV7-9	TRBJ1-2	CASSLVSGLFNYGYTF
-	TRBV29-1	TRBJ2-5	CSVGLAGYETQYF
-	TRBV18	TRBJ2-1	CASSPGLSSYNEQFF
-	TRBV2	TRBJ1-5	CASSERQGGQPQHF
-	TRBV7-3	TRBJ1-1	CASSFGMKGLNTEAFF
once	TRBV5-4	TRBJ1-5	CASSCYLWRGHQPQHF
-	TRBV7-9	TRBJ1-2	CASSLWTGKNYGYTF
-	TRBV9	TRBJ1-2	CASSVGWGTERYYGYTF
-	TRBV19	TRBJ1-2	CASSPRTGDPYGYTF
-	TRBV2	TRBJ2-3	CASSRASVLADTQYF
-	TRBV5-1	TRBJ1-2	CASSSSAGINYGYTF
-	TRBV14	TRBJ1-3	CASSRQYSGNTIYF
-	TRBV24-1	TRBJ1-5	CATQGAKNQPQHF
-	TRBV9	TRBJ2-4	CASSESGESNIQYF
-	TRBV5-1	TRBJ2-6	CASSLGGAGANVLTF
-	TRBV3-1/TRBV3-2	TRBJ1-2	CASSQDAGNYGYTF
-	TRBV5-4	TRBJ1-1	CASSFPGQGRGTEAFF
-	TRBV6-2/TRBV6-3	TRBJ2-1	CASSVLSGAYNEQFF
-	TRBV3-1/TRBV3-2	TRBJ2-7	CASSQVLISEQYF
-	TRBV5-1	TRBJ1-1	CASSLGQGEAFF
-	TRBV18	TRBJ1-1	CASSRGETGVTEAFF
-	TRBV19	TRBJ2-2	CASSTQQGAYTGELFF
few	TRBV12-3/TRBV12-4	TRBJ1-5	CASTYRSNQPQHF
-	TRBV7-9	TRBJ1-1	CASSLDRARSGEAFF
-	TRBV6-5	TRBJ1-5	CASSYSSGPQHF
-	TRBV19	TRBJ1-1	CASTLGLAGTEAFF
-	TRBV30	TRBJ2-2	CAWSVTVNTGELFF
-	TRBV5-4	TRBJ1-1	CASSPGTPTTRNTEAFF
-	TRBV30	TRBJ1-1	CAWSVRRNTEAFF